One and the same sample provided the 15 T cell receptor beta chains below, sequenced in a study of blood T cells in healthy people across ages (dated by TCRdb to about 2015). The library was built by means of 5' RACE. Data came from an Illumina HiSeq 2500. A second PCR of roughly 7 to 11 cycles was run with a J-beta primer mix and a sample-barcoded 5' primer. The raw public data were reprocessed by TCRdb itself: fastp quality trimming at Q25, MiXCR clonotype calling, in-frame beta chains only. Duplicate CDR3 protein sequences are folded into a single record with the most common DNA and genes. The sample has some 940,000 distinct CDR3 sequences on record, about 27% of them singletons. The top ten clonotypes cover roughly 10% of the sample. These data also featured in a second study, about T cells of mothers and their children.

Sequencing was performed on blood. The receptors here all came from a middle-aged woman in good health.

The gene calls are TRBV12-3 or TRBV12-4 and TRBJ2-7; D may be TRBD1 (5 bases). The V end lost 6 bases, the J end lost 0 bases, and 18 bases lay between the germline ends. This CDR3 is built from 16 residues. The CDR3 protein is CASSQELGPYSYEQYF. CDR3 DNA sequence: TGTGCCAGCAGCCAAGAACTGGGGCCGTACTCCTACGAGCAGTACTTC.

This clonotype was observed at least ten times. The chain uses TRBV6-6 and TRBJ2-7, with 7 bases lining up with TRBD2. Germline V gene lookup returns CDR1 MNHNY and CDR2 SVGAGI (reference sequence). The CDR3 runs 13 residues. The V and J ends lost 2 bases and 4 bases, in that order; junction bases with no gene match: 2. The CDR3 bases are TGTGCCAGCAGTTACACGGGGGGATACGAGCAGTACTTC. It specifies CASSYTGGYEQYF.

The chain employs TRBV4-1 and TRBJ2-3, with 9 nucleotides matching TRBD2. Germline loops: CDR1 MGHRA, CDR2 YSYEKL. V gave up 0 bases and J gave up 4 bases; unmatched junction bases: 5. This CDR3 contains 16 residues. CDR3 sequence: CASSQDWGGGADTQYF. CDR3 nucleotide sequence: TGCGCCAGCAGCCAAGATTGGGGCGGGGGGGCAGATACGCAGTATTTT.

J is TRBJ1-2 and V is TRBV24-1; 10 nucleotides line up with TRBD1. The germline V gene encodes CDR1 KGHDR and CDR2 SFDVKD. V lost 3 bases and J lost 2; bases outside the gene matches: 5. The CDR3 sequence is 16 residues long. The CDR3 bases are TGTGCCACCAGTGATACCCCGGGACAGGGGAACTATGGCTACACCTTC. Translating it yields CATSDTPGQGNYGYTF.

The table lists this clonotype with a few counts. The chain combines TRBV3-1 with TRBJ2-1, with 9 bases fitting TRBD2. With V trimmed by 4 bases and J by 5 bases, 12 bases remained unmatched. This CDR3 region has 17 residues. Germline V gene lookup returns CDR1 LGHDT and CDR2 YNNKEL (reference sequence). The CDR3 nucleotides read TGTGCCAGCAGCCCGCGCTTTAATGGCGGGGGGGACAATGAGCAGTTCTTC. This gives the protein CASSPRFNGGGDNEQFF.

This clonotype was seen more than once but under ten times. The J gene is TRBJ1-1, the V gene TRBV14; D gene ambiguous. V was trimmed by 2 bases and J by 4 bases, leaving 5 bases between them. The germline V gene has CDR1 SGHDN and CDR2 FVKESK. The CDR3 has 12 residues. The DNA for the CDR3 is TGTGCCAGCAGCCAATGGGGCACTGAAGCTTTCTTT. Protein: CASSQWGTEAFF.

This clonotype was observed a few times. The gene calls are TRBV20-1 and TRBJ2-1; TRBD2 is a possible D gene (6 bases). CDR3 length: 14 residues. V lost 1 base, J lost 4 bases, and 11 bases lay in between. Germline loops: CDR1 DFQATT, CDR2 SNEGSKA (reference sequence). This CDR3 is CSARAGVRYNEQFF. DNA for the CDR3: TGCAGTGCTAGAGCGGGAGTAAGATACAATGAGCAGTTCTTC.

This chain uses TRBV4-3 with TRBJ1-1; no reliable D call. V shed 0 bases and J shed 2 bases, with 10 bases lying between them. CDR1 and CDR2 (germline): LGHNA, YSLEER. CDR3 length: 15 residues. The DNA for the CDR3 is TGCGCCAGCAGCCAAGAGGAGAACCCAAACACTGAAGCTTTCTTT. This sequence encodes CASSQEENPNTEAFF.

The chain employs TRBV2 and TRBJ2-7; 9 nucleotides agree with TRBD2. The germline CDR1 and CDR2 sequences are SNHLY and FYNNEI. The trim removed 8 bases at V and 0 bases at J, leaving 2 bases unmatched. The CDR3 has 13 amino acids. The CDR3 loop reads CASPSGISYEQYF. CDR3 coding DNA: TGTGCCAGCCCTAGCGGGATCTCCTACGAGCAGTACTTC.

This clonotype was seen repeatedly, ten times or more. The CDR3 reads CATSDPLLPAGGDYNEQFF. The CDR3 DNA sequence: TGTGCCACCAGTGATCCCCTGCTCCCAGCGGGGGGTGACTACAATGAGCAGTTCTTC. The V gene is TRBV24-1, the J gene TRBJ2-1, with 9 bases identical to TRBD2. The CDR3 runs 19 residues. Per the germline V gene, CDR1 is KGHDR and CDR2 is SFDVKD. Losses at the gene ends were 3 bases for V and 3 bases for J; bases not matched to a gene: 14.

The V call is TRBV29-1, the J call TRBJ2-1; TRBD1 aligns across 7 bases. V gave up 7 bases and J gave up 4 bases; unmatched junction bases: 7. This CDR3 is 13 amino acids long. The V gene's germline CDR1 is SQVTM and CDR2 ANQGSEA. CDR3 bases: TGCAGCGCGTTGACAGGGACGTACAATGAGCAGTTCTTC. It codes for CSALTGTYNEQFF.

This clonotype was found a few times. At one of its ends the junction is not consistent with the germline gene, which may arise from a read error. This chain joins TRBV7-2 and TRBJ1-2; possible D gene TRBD1, 5 bases. Germline CDR1 SGHTA, CDR2 FQGNSA. This CDR3 comprises 12 residues. The CDR3 nucleotides read TGTGCCGGCAGCTTAGGGGTCTCGGGCTACACCTTC. Amino acid sequence: CAGSLGVSGYTF.

This clonotype was counted between two and nine times. V and J are TRBV10-3 and TRBJ1-1, with 7 bases fitting TRBD1. V lost 5 bases, J lost 6 bases, and 3 bases stayed unmatched. This CDR3 comprises 12 residues. Germline loops: CDR1 ENHRY, CDR2 SYGVKD. The CDR3 region has the DNA TGTGCCATCAGTCGGGACAGCTCTGAAGCTTTCTTT. Translation gives CAISRDSSEAFF.

About this clonotype: The CDR3 does not close with the conserved phenylalanine or tryptophan, likely indicating a read error. V and J are TRBV5-1 and TRBJ2-4; D call uncertain. The J call is doubtful: the DNA matches TRBJ2-7 better. CDR1 SGHRS and CDR2 YFSETQ come from the germline V gene. This CDR3 contains 14 residues. The CDR3 here is CASSLAELSYEQYC. The CDR3 bases are TGCGCCAGCAGCCTGGCGGAGCTCTCCTACGAGCAGTACTGC.

This clonotype showed up just a few times. The gene calls are TRBV6-1 and TRBJ2-1, with D possibly matching TRBD2 (6 bases). The CDR3 has 15 residues. Trimming shortened V by 11 bases and J by 5 bases, and 22 bases separated the two germline ends. Germline loops: CDR1 MNHNS, CDR2 SASEGT. The CDR3 region has the DNA TGTGCCGGGGGTCGACTAGTTAAACCGGACAATGAGCAGTTCTTC. Amino acid sequence: CAGGRLVKPDNEQFF.